This T cell receptor beta chain comes out of a study of CD8 T cells in ankylosing spondylitis. The TCR beta libraries were generated through quantitative 5'-RACE incorporating molecular barcodes. TCRdb called the 5' RACE reads again in MiXCR, with one record for every CDR3 protein. Here the sample spans around 770,000 distinct CDR3 sequences, 12% being singletons. Study-wide results and caveats: Characteristic, it appeared, of ankylosing spondylitis blood was a TCR beta motif of fewer than 10 highly homologous variants. Within matched ankylosing spondylitis synovial fluid, disease-linked clones were reportedly significantly enriched. Researchers report that disease-linked clones proved CD8+ and relatively rare in peripheral blood.

The V gene's germline CDR1 is MNHEY and CDR2 SVGEGT. Trimming cost V 2 bases and J 3 bases, with 17 bases left between them. The CDR3 length is 16 residues. The sample holds a few counts of this clonotype. The antigen is unknown. Sequencing input: blood, either unsorted or a sorted T cell fraction (not recorded which). The TCR sequence derives from a male donor with ankylosing spondylitis. The V gene is TRBV6-2 or TRBV6-3, the J gene TRBJ2-7, with D possibly matching TRBD2 (6 bases). This CDR3 reads CASSYEKGRGNYEQYF. The CDR3 coding sequence is TGTGCCAGCAGTTACGAGAAAGGCCGGGGGAACTACGAGCAGTACTTC.